The next 10 T cell receptor beta chains were all read from a single sample in a study of PD-1 blockade in classical Hodgkin lymphoma. The repertoire was sequenced with immunoSEQ multiplex PCR; TCRdb's copy has only in-frame clones and lacks some. The sample records roughly 42,000 clones, about two thirds being singletons. Each of the patients experienced relapse following autologous stem cell transplantation, and their brentuximab vedotin exposure differed. The source material was peripheral blood mononuclear cells (PBMCs), sampled at baseline. The receptor set was obtained from a human donor with classical Hodgkin lymphoma.

The chain employs TRBV25-1 and TRBJ2-1; weak D call: TRBD1 (6 bases). The CDR3 extends over 17 amino acids. Trimming left V 3 bases short and J 5 bases short, with 20 bases between. From germline, CDR1 is MGHDK and CDR2 SYGVNS. CDR3 sequence: CASSDFPTGIIHNEQFF. In DNA form, the CDR3 reads TGTGCCAGCAGTGACTTCCCCACAGGGATCATCCACAATGAGCAGTTCTTC.

This chain joins TRBV2 and TRBJ2-1; the D is unclear. The CDR3 sequence is 14 residues long. Deletions cut 1 base from V and 7 bases from J, with 11 bases between. The germline V gene has CDR1 SNHLY and CDR2 FYNNEI. In DNA, the CDR3 is TGTGCCAGCAGTGAAGGGTGGCTTTCGAATGAGCAGTTCTTC. Encoded protein: CASSEGWLSNEQFF.

This clone was counted only a few times. The V and J genes are TRBV27 and TRBJ2-3; the match to TRBD2 covers 7 bases. CDR1 is MNHEY, CDR2 SMNVEV, per germline (reference sequence). The V segment lost 2 bases and the J segment 1 base; nucleotides outside the gene matches: 9. The CDR3 extends over 17 amino acids. CDR3 coding DNA: TGTGCCAGCAGTTTAAAGACGGGGGGAACTCGCACAGATACGCAGTATTTT. Protein sequence: CASSLKTGGTRTDTQYF.

CDR3 protein: CASSQEPDRAYEQYF. Here the CDR3 DNA reads TGCGCCAGCAGCCAAGAACCCGACAGAGCCTACGAGCAGTACTTC. The chain couples TRBV4-3 to TRBJ2-7; perhaps TRBD1 as D (5 bases). The V gene lost 0 bases and the J gene lost 2 bases, with 11 bases spanning the gap. CDR1 is LGHNA and CDR2 is YSLEER in the germline V gene. The CDR3 sequence is 15 residues long.

The chain is built from TRBV19 and TRBJ1-5; 7 bases are a match to TRBD1. After removal of 6 bases from V and 1 base from J, the junction contained 3 bases not matched to a gene. The CDR3 runs 14 residues. Germline-derived CDR1 and CDR2 are LNHDA and SQIVND (reference sequence). The CDR3 sequence is CASRTGMSNQPQHF. In DNA, the CDR3 is TGTGCCAGTAGGACAGGGATGAGCAATCAGCCCCAGCATTTT.

This chain uses TRBV29-1 with TRBJ1-1; D perhaps matches TRBD1 (5 bases). Looked up from germline, CDR1 is SQVTM and CDR2 is ANQGSEA. The CDR3 is 14 residues long. The V and J ends lost 4 bases and 2 bases respectively, with 14 bases between them. The CDR3 sequence is CSVVTTARNTEAFF. The DNA of the CDR3 is TGCAGCGTTGTCACGACAGCACGAAACACTGAAGCTTTCTTT.

The chain recombines TRBV15 with TRBJ1-5, with a weak D call TRBD1 (5 bases). CDR1 is LNHNV and CDR2 is YYDKDF in the germline V gene (reference sequence). The CDR3 is 13 amino acids. V shed 1 base and J shed 6 bases, with 7 bases lying between them. CDR3 sequence reads: CATSRVRGQPQHF. As DNA, the CDR3 is TGTGCCACCAGCAGAGTAAGGGGTCAGCCCCAGCATTTT.

V is TRBV7-2 and J is TRBJ2-3, with a tentative D call TRBD2 (5 bases). CDR1 and CDR2 (germline): SGHTA, FQGNSA. The length of the CDR3 is 15 residues. Trimming stripped 5 bases from V and 5 bases from J, with 17 bases between. CDR3 in amino acids: CASSPFPGIQDTQYF. The CDR3, as DNA: TGTGCCAGCAGCCCGTTCCCGGGAATCCAAGATACGCAGTATTTT.

In its sample, this clone was seen once. DNA of the CDR3: TGTGCCAGCAGCGACAGCTCCTATAATTCACCCCTCCACTTT. Protein: CASSDSSYNSPLHF. This rearrangement joins TRBV13 to TRBJ1-6; D is perhaps TRBD1 (5 bases). Trimming took 5 bases from V and 0 from J, leaving 5 bases between them. Germline CDR1 and CDR2: PRHDT and FYEKMQ (reference sequence). The CDR3 totals 14 residues.

The rearrangement links TRBV6-5 to TRBJ1-2, with D possibly TRBD1 on 6 matching bases. The V end was cut by 0 bases, the J end by 4 bases, with 9 bases between. Germline CDR1 and CDR2: MNHEY and SVGAGI. The CDR3 is 14 residues long. The CDR3 is CASSYSRGFYGYTF. The CDR3 region has the DNA TGTGCCAGCAGTTACTCAAGGGGGTTCTATGGCTACACCTTC.